This entry lists 11 T cell receptor beta chains sequenced from one sample in a study of T cell responses to AZD1222 COVID-19 vaccine. The method was immunoSEQ multiplex PCR; TCRdb's version includes in-frame clones alone and lacks a portion of them. The table lists around 86,000 clones, 90% of them singletons. The sequencing here drew on peripheral blood, taken on day 0 of AZD1222 vaccination. These receptors came from an adult in good health.

The chain recombines TRBV5-1 with TRBJ2-7; D not certain. Per germline, CDR1 SGHRS and CDR2 YFSETQ. This CDR3 is 9 amino acids long. This CDR3 reads CPQVYEQYF. The CDR3 bases are TGCCCCCAAGTGTACGAGCAGTACTTC.

The chain is built from TRBV9 and TRBJ2-5; D may be TRBD1 or TRBD2 (5 bases each). The CDR3 totals 14 residues. Germline CDR1 reads SGDLS; CDR2 reads YYNGEE. Trimming took off 7 bases at V and 1 base at J, with 14 bases between the two ends. The CDR3 DNA reads as TGTGCCAGCTCGAGGGACGGATTCCAAGAGACCCAGTACTTC. This sequence encodes CASSRDGFQETQYF. The full variable domain, rest sourced from reference TRBV9 and TRBJ2-5, is DSGVTQTPKHLITATGQRVTLRCSPRSGDLSVYWYQQSLDQGLQFLIQYYNGEERAKGNILERFSAQQFPDLHSELNLSSLELGDSALYFCASSRDGFQETQYFGPGTRLLVL.

This rearrangement joins TRBV6-5 to TRBJ2-7, with 10 bases identical to TRBD1. The V segment lost 6 bases and the J segment 11 bases; nucleotides outside the gene matches: 4. This CDR3 comprises 11 residues. The germline gives CDR1 MNHEY, CDR2 SVGAGI. The CDR3 DNA is TGTGCCAGCAGCCAAGGGACAGGGGAGTACTTC. Its translation: CASSQGTGEYF.

The genes are TRBV21-1 and TRBJ2-7; TRBD2 is the table's D call, not checked against the DNA. TRBV21-1 is reported as a pseudogene. This CDR3 is 22 amino acids long. In DNA form, the CDR3 reads TGTGCCAGCAGCAAGGGAGGGCAGTCTAGCGGGGGGGCCCGGCTCGCTCGGGGCGAGCAGTACTTC. It encodes CASSKGGQSSGGARLARGEQYF.

The chain links TRBV6-1 to TRBJ1-5, with D unresolved. This CDR3 is 13 amino acids long. Germline V gene sequence: CDR1 MNHNS, CDR2 SASEGT. V was shortened by 3 bases and J by 0 bases, with 3 bases between the two germline ends. The CDR3 is CASSESSNQPQHF. CDR3 nucleotide sequence: TGTGCCAGCAGTGAGAGTAGCAATCAGCCCCAGCATTTT.

This chain uses TRBV6-5 with TRBJ2-1, with 7 bases aligning to TRBD1. The CDR3 totals 15 residues. Germline V CDR1 and CDR2: MNHEY, SVGAGI. The junction had 7 bases not matched to a gene; V was cut back by 6 bases and J by 2 bases. CDR3 sequence reads: CASSVIGTAYNEQFF. CDR3 coding DNA: TGTGCCAGCAGCGTCATAGGGACAGCCTACAATGAGCAGTTCTTC.

In its sample, this clone was seen once. This chain joins TRBV27 and TRBJ1-4, with 8 bases fitting TRBD1. This CDR3 is 16 amino acids long. CDR1 and CDR2 (germline): MNHEY, SMNVEV (reference sequence). Trimming at V came to 7 bases and at J to 4 bases, leaving 11 bases not matched to a gene. CDR3 region: CASMRAWTGINEKLFF. CDR3 DNA sequence: TGTGCCAGCATGAGGGCTTGGACAGGGATTAATGAAAAACTGTTTTTT. The full variable domain, completed using reference TRBV27 and TRBJ1-4, is EAQVTQNPRYLITVTGKKLTVTCSQNMNHEYMSWYRQDPGLGLRQIYYSMNVEVTDKGDVPEGYKVSRKEKRNFPLILESPSPNQTSLYFCASMRAWTGINEKLFFGSGTQLSVL.

The chain carries TRBV5-8 and TRBJ1-1, with TRBD1 matching 7 bases. CDR1 and CDR2 from the germline V gene are SGHTS and YDEGEE. The length of the CDR3 is 14 residues. J lost 1 base, V lost 4 bases, and 4 bases had no gene match. The CDR3 DNA follows: TGTGCCAGCAGCAGGGACAGATCGAACACTGAAGCTTTCTTT. Translated, it gives CASSRDRSNTEAFF.

This clone was observed a single time. V is TRBV7-6 and J is TRBJ2-1; 13 bases match TRBD2. Germline-derived CDR1 and CDR2 are SGHVS and FNYEAQ. This CDR3 contains 15 residues. The V gene end was trimmed by 2 bases and the J gene end by 6 bases; junction bases not matched to a gene: 1. The CDR3 DNA reads as TGTGCCAGCAGCTTATGGACTAGCGGGGGCAATGAGCAGTTCTTC. This codes for CASSLWTSGGNEQFF.

The chain couples TRBV18 to TRBJ1-4, with D uncertain. CDR3 size: 13 residues. The ends were cut back, 6 bases at V and 7 bases at J, with 12 bases in the middle. Germline V CDR1 and CDR2: KGHSH, LQKENI. The DNA of the CDR3 is TGTGCCAGCTCGCTCAGCCCGGGTGAAAAACTGTTTTTT. As protein: CASSLSPGEKLFF. Supplemented by reference TRBV18 and TRBJ1-4, the full variable domain reads NAGVMQNPRHLVRRRGQEARLRCSPMKGHSHVYWYRQLPEEGLKFMVYLQKENIIDESGMPKERFSAEFPKEGPSILRIQQVVRGDSAAYFCASSLSPGEKLFFGSGTQLSVL.

This chain links TRBV6-5 with TRBJ2-7; perhaps TRBD2 as D (5 bases). Between the trimmed V and J ends, which lost 5 bases and 3 bases, there was a span of 14 bases. The CDR3 runs to 14 residues. Germline-derived CDR1 and CDR2 are MNHEY and SVGAGI. The CDR3 sequence: CASSPGLEIYEQYF. The DNA for the CDR3 is TGTGCCAGCAGTCCCGGACTCGAAATCTACGAGCAGTACTTC.